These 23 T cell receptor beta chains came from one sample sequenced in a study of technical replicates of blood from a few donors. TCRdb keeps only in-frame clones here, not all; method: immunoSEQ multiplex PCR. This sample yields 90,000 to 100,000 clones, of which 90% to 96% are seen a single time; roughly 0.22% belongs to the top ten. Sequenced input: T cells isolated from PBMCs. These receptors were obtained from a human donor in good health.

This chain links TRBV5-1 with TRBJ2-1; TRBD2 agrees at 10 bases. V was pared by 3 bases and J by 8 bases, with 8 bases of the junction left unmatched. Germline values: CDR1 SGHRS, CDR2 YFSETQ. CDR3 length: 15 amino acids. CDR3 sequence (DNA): TGCGCCAGCAGCTCGACCGGGACTAGCGATCATGAGCAGTTCTTC. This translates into CASSSTGTSDHEQFF. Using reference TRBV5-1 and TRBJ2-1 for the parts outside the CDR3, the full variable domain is KAGVTQTPRYLIKTRGQQVTLSCSPISGHRSVSWYQQTPGQGLQFLFEYFSETQRNKGNFPGRFSGRQFSNSRSEMNVSTLELGDSALYLCASSSTGTSDHEQFFGPGTRLTVL.

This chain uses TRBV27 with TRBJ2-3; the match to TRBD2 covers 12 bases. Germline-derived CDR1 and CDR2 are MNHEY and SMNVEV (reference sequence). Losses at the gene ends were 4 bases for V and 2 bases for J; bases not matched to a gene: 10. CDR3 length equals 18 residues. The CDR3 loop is CASSSTSGSLRHTDTQYF. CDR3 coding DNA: TGTGCCAGCAGTTCGACTAGCGGGAGTCTACGCCACACAGATACGCAGTATTTT.

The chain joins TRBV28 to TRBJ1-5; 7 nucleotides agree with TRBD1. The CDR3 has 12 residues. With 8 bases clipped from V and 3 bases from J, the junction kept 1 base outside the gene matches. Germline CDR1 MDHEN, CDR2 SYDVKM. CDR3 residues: CASGQANQPQHF. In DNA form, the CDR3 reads TGTGCCAGCGGACAGGCCAATCAGCCCCAGCATTTT.

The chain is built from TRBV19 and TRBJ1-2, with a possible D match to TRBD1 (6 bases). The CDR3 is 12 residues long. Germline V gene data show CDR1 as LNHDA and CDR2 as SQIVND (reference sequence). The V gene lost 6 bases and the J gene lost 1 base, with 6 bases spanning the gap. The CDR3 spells CASRQGNYGYTF. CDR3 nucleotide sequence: TGTGCCAGTAGACAGGGTAACTATGGCTACACCTTC.

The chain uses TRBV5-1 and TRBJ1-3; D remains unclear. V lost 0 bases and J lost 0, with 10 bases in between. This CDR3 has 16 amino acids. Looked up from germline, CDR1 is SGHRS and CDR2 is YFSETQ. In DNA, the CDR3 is TGCGCCAGCAGCTTGGATGCAATACTCTCTGGAAACACCATATATTTT. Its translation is CASSLDAILSGNTIYF.

The CDR3 nucleotides read TGTGCCAGCAGCTTAGAGGGCGGGAGATGGGAGACCCAGTACTTC. Translated: CASSLEGGRWETQYF. This sequence joins TRBV11-2 and TRBJ2-5; 7 positions agree with TRBD2. V shed 0 bases, J shed 5 bases, and the junction held 6 bases outside the gene matches. CDR1 SGHAT and CDR2 FQNNGV come from the germline V gene. The CDR3 runs 15 residues.

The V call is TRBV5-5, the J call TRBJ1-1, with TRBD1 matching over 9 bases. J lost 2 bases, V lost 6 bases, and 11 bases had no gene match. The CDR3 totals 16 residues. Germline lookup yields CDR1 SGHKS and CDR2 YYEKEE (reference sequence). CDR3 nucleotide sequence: TGTGCCAGCACTCCCGGGACAGGGCCCCAAAACACTGAAGCTTTCTTT. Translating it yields CASTPGTGPQNTEAFF. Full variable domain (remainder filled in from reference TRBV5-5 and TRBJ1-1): DAGVTQSPTHLIKTRGQQVTLRCSPISGHKSVSWYQQVLGQGPQFIFQYYEKEERGRGNFPDRFSARQFPNYSSELNVNALLLGDSALYLCASTPGTGPQNTEAFFGQGTRLTVV.

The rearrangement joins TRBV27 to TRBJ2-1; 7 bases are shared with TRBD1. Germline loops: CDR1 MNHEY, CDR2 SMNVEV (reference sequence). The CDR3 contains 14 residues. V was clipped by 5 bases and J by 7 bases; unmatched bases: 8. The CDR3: CASSADRVWNEQFF. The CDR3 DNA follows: TGTGCCAGCAGTGCCGACAGGGTCTGGAATGAGCAGTTCTTC.

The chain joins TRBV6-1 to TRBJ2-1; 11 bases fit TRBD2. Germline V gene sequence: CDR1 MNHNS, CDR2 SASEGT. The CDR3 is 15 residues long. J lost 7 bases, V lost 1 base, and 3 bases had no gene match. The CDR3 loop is CASSEVAGGVNEQFF. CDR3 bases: TGTGCCAGCAGTGAAGTAGCGGGGGGGGTAAATGAGCAGTTCTTC.

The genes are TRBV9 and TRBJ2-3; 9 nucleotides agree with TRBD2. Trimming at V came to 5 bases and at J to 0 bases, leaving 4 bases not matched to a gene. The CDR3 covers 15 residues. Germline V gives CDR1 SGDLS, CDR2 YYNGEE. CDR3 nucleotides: TGTGCCAGCAGTCCGCGGGGGGGGAGCACAGATACGCAGTATTTT. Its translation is CASSPRGGSTDTQYF. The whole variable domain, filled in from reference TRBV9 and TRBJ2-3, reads DSGVTQTPKHLITATGQRVTLRCSPRSGDLSVYWYQQSLDQGLQFLIQYYNGEERAKGNILERFSAQQFPDLHSELNLSSLELGDSALYFCASSPRGGSTDTQYFGPGTRLTVL.

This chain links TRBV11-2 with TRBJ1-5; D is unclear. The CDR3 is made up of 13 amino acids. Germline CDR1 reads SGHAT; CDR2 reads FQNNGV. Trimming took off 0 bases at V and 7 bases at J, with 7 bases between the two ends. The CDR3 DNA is TGTGCCAGCAGCTTAGAAGTAGAGCAGCCCCAGCATTTT. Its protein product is CASSLEVEQPQHF.

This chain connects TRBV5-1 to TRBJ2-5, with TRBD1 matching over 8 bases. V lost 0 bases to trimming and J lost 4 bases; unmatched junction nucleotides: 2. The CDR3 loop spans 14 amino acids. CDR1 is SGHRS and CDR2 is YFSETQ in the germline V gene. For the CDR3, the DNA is TGCGCCAGCAGCTTGGGACAGGGGTCAGAGACCCAGTACTTC. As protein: CASSLGQGSETQYF.

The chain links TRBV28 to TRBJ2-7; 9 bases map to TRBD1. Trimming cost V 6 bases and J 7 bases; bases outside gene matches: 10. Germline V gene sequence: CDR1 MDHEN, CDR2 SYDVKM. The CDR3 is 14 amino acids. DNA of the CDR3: TGTGCCAGCAGCCCAACAGGGGGCGGTCCGGAGCAGTACTTC. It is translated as CASSPTGGGPEQYF.

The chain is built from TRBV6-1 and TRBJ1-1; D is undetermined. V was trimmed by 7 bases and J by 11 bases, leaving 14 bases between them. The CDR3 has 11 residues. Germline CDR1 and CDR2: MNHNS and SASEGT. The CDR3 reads CASISGMGAFF. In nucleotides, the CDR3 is TGTGCCAGCATTTCGGGAATGGGTGCTTTCTTT.

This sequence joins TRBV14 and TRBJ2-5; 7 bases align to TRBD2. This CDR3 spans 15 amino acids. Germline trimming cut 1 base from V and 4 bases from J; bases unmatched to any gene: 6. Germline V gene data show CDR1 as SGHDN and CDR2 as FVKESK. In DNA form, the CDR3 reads TGTGCCAGCAGCCAAGCGAGAGTAGCGGGAGAGACCCAGTACTTC. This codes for CASSQARVAGETQYF.

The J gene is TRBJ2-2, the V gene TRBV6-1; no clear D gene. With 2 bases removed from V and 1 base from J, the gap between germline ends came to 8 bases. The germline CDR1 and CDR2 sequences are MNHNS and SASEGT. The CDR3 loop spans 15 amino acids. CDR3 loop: CASSEIGGNTGELFF. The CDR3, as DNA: TGTGCCAGCAGTGAAATAGGCGGGAACACCGGGGAGCTGTTTTTT.

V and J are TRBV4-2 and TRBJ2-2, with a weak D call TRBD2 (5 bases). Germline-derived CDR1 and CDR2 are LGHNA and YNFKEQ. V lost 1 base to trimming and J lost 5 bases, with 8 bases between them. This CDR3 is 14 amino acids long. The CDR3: CASSQAGETGELFF. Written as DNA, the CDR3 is TGTGCCAGCAGCCAAGCCGGGGAAACCGGGGAGCTGTTTTTT.

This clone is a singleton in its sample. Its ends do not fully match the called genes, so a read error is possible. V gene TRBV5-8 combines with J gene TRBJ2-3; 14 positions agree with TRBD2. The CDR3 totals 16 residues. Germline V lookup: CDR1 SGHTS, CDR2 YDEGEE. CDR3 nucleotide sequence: TGTGCCAGCAGCATGGGGACTAGCGGGAGCAAAGATACGCAGTATTTT. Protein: CASSMGTSGSKDTQYF.

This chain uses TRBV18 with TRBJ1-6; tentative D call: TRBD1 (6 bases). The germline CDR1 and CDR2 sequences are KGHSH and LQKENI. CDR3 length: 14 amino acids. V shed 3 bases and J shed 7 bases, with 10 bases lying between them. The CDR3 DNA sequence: TGTGCCAGCTCACCGGGGCAGGGGAATTCACCCCTCCACTTT. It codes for CASSPGQGNSPLHF.

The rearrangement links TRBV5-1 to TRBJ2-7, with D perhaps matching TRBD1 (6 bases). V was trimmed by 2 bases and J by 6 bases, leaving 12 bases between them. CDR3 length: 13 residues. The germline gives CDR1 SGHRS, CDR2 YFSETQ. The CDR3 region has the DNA TGCGCCAGCAGCTTCAACAGGGAACTCGAGCAGTACTTC. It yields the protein CASSFNRELEQYF.

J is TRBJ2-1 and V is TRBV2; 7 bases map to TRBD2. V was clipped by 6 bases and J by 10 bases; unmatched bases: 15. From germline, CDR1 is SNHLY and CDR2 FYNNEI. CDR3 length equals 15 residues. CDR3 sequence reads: CASRATIAGVREQFF. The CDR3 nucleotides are TGTGCCAGCAGGGCAACGATTGCGGGAGTCCGCGAGCAGTTCTTC. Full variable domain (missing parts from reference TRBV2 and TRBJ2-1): EPEVTQTPSHQVTQMGQEVILRCVPISNHLYFYWYRQILGQKVEFLVSFYNNEISEKSEIFDDQFSVERPDGSNFTLKIRSTKLEDSAMYFCASRATIAGVREQFFGPGTRLTVL.

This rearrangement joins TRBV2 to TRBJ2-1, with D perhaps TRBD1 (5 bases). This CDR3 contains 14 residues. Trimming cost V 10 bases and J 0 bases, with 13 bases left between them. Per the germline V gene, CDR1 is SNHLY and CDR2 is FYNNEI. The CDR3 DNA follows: TGTGCCACCAAGCAGGGTGGCTCCTACAATGAGCAGTTCTTC. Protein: CATKQGGSYNEQFF.

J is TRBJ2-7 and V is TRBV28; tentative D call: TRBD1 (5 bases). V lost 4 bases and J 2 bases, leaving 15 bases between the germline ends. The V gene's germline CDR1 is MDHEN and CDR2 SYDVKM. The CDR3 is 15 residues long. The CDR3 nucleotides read TGTGCCAGCAGTTCTGGTGCCACAGGTCCCTACGAGCAGTACTTC. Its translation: CASSSGATGPYEQYF.